A selection of T cell receptor beta chains follows, all from one sample in a study of molecular identifiers for immune sequencing clone quantification. TCRdb passed the PCR reads through MiXCR, listing each CDR3 protein once. The data show 550,000 to 750,000 distinct CDR3 sequences, just under 20% seen once. The sequenced sample consisted of naive CD8+ T cells from blood, with Jurkat cell RNA spiked in. The receptors were gathered from a human donor in good health. Some libraries in this study had Jurkat cell RNA spiked in. Both conserved end residues are part of each CDR3. Fields, in order: CDR3 protein, CDR3 DNA, J gene, D gene, clone size, V gene. The D gene is left open where the match is weak. A row's size may be missing; if present it is once, few, many or a size class.

CDR3aa: CASSSIRTDRGITDTQYF; CDR3nt: TGTGCCAGCAGTTCCATTCGAACGGACAGGGGGATCACAGATACGCAGTATTTT; j_gene: TRBJ2-3; d_gene: TRBD1; abundance: many; v_gene: TRBV28
CDR3aa: CASSYDPFNEQFF; CDR3nt: TGTGCCAGCAGTTACGATCCGTTTAATGAGCAGTTCTTC; j_gene: TRBJ2-1; d_gene: NA; abundance: NA; v_gene: TRBV6-5
CDR3aa: CASSFGTGWSTEAFF; CDR3nt: TGTGCCAGCAGTTTTGGGACAGGCTGGAGCACTGAAGCTTTCTTT; j_gene: TRBJ1-1; d_gene: TRBD1; abundance: many; v_gene: TRBV28
CDR3aa: CSVVVGLAHEQYF; CDR3nt: TGCAGCGTTGTTGTGGGGTTGGCCCACGAGCAGTACTTC; j_gene: TRBJ2-7; d_gene: NA; abundance: many; v_gene: TRBV29-1
CDR3aa: CASSLAGGPTDTQYF; CDR3nt: TGTGCCAGCAGCCTAGCGGGGGGGCCCACAGATACGCAGTATTTT; j_gene: TRBJ2-3; d_gene: TRBD2; abundance: many; v_gene: TRBV5-4
CDR3aa: CAWRRGSSSTDTQYF; CDR3nt: TGTGCCTGGAGAAGGGGGAGCTCTAGCACAGATACGCAGTATTTT; j_gene: TRBJ2-3; d_gene: NA; abundance: NA; v_gene: TRBV30
CDR3aa: CVSSQVNGGVGTEAFF; CDR3nt: TGCGTCAGCAGCCAAGTCAACGGCGGGGTTGGGACTGAAGCTTTCTTT; j_gene: TRBJ1-1; d_gene: NA; abundance: once; v_gene: TRBV4-1
CDR3aa: CAWREGMNTEAFF; CDR3nt: TGTGCCTGGCGAGAGGGGATGAACACTGAAGCTTTCTTT; j_gene: TRBJ1-1; d_gene: NA; abundance: many; v_gene: TRBV30
CDR3aa: CATSDSRQAFGLNTGELFF; CDR3nt: TGTGCCACCAGTGACTCAAGACAGGCGTTTGGGTTGAACACCGGGGAGCTGTTTTTT; j_gene: TRBJ2-2; d_gene: NA; abundance: NA; v_gene: TRBV24-1
CDR3aa: CASSSGQAYGQYF; CDR3nt: TGTGCCAGCAGTTCTGGACAGGCCTACGGGCAGTACTTC; j_gene: TRBJ2-7; d_gene: TRBD1; abundance: NA; v_gene: TRBV27
CDR3aa: CASSDPSDPSYEQYF; CDR3nt: TGCGCCAGCAGCGACCCTAGTGATCCCTCCTACGAGCAGTACTTC; j_gene: TRBJ2-7; d_gene: NA; abundance: many; v_gene: TRBV5-1
CDR3aa: CASSDRTGGQDNQPQHF; CDR3nt: TGTGCCAGCAGTGATAGGACAGGGGGTCAGGACAATCAGCCCCAGCATTTT; j_gene: TRBJ1-5; d_gene: TRBD1; abundance: many; v_gene: TRBV2
CDR3aa: CASSSRTGTYNEQFF; CDR3nt: TGTGCCAGCAGTTCCAGGACAGGGACCTACAATGAGCAGTTCTTC; j_gene: TRBJ2-1; d_gene: TRBD1; abundance: few; v_gene: TRBV27
CDR3aa: CASSLGQGFDPNYGYTF; CDR3nt: TGTGCCAGCAGCTTAGGACAGGGGTTCGACCCTAACTATGGCTACACCTTC; j_gene: TRBJ1-2; d_gene: TRBD1; abundance: many; v_gene: TRBV13
CDR3aa: CSARELGEETQYF; CDR3nt: TGCAGTGCTAGAGAGCTTGGGGAAGAGACCCAGTACTTC; j_gene: TRBJ2-5; d_gene: NA; abundance: many; v_gene: TRBV20-1
CDR3aa: CASSLWGRRSYEQYF; CDR3nt: TGTGCCAGCAGCTTGTGGGGTAGGAGGTCGTACGAGCAGTACTTC; j_gene: TRBJ2-7; d_gene: NA; abundance: few; v_gene: TRBV5-6
CDR3aa: CASSLQGPQINEQYF; CDR3nt: TGTGCCAGCAGTTTGCAGGGACCGCAGATTAACGAGCAGTACTTC; j_gene: TRBJ2-7; d_gene: NA; abundance: few; v_gene: TRBV27
CDR3aa: CASSQVSGGADTEAFF; CDR3nt: TGCGCCAGCAGCCAAGTGTCAGGGGGCGCGGATACTGAAGCTTTCTTT; j_gene: TRBJ1-1; d_gene: TRBD1; abundance: many; v_gene: TRBV4-1
CDR3aa: CASKPGLAKTDTQYF; CDR3nt: TGTGCCAGTAAGCCGGGACTAGCGAAGACAGATACGCAGTATTTT; j_gene: TRBJ2-3; d_gene: TRBD2; abundance: few; v_gene: TRBV19
CDR3aa: CASSPHTSGNTDTQYF; CDR3nt: TGTGCCAGCAGTCCACATACGAGCGGTAACACAGATACGCAGTATTTT; j_gene: TRBJ2-3; d_gene: NA; abundance: many; v_gene: TRBV27
CDR3aa: CASSLGGTPYNEQFF; CDR3nt: TGTGCCAGCAGCTTGGGGGGCACCCCCTACAATGAGCAGTTCTTC; j_gene: TRBJ2-1; d_gene: NA; abundance: many; v_gene: TRBV5-6
CDR3aa: CASSPGTGGFEQFF; CDR3nt: TGTGCCAGCAGCCCAGGGACAGGGGGATTTGAGCAGTTCTTC; j_gene: TRBJ2-1; d_gene: TRBD1; abundance: NA; v_gene: TRBV5-6
CDR3aa: CASSLWASGLDEQYF; CDR3nt: TGTGCCAGCAGCTTGTGGGCTAGCGGCTTGGACGAGCAGTACTTC; j_gene: TRBJ2-7; d_gene: TRBD2; abundance: many; v_gene: TRBV5-5
CDR3aa: CASSSRTEASYEQYF; CDR3nt: TGTGCCAGCAGCTCCCGGACAGAAGCTTCCTACGAGCAGTACTTC; j_gene: TRBJ2-7; d_gene: NA; abundance: many; v_gene: TRBV7-9
CDR3aa: CASSPRGQGNYGYTF; CDR3nt: TGTGCCAGCAGCCCGCGGGGACAGGGGAACTATGGCTACACCTTC; j_gene: TRBJ1-2; d_gene: TRBD1; abundance: few; v_gene: TRBV28
CDR3aa: CASSEMASGEQFF; CDR3nt: TGTGCCAGCAGCGAGATGGCTAGCGGTGAGCAGTTCTTC; j_gene: TRBJ2-1; d_gene: TRBD2; abundance: many; v_gene: TRBV7-3
CDR3aa: CASKEASSLITFGTQYF; CDR3nt: TGTGCCAGCAAGGAGGCCAGTTCCCTTATCACATTTGGTACGCAGTATTTT; j_gene: TRBJ2-3; d_gene: NA; abundance: NA; v_gene: TRBV15
CDR3aa: CASSQEPSGVTQETQYF; CDR3nt: TGCGCCAGCAGCCAAGAGCCTAGCGGGGTTACACAAGAGACCCAGTACTTC; j_gene: TRBJ2-5; d_gene: TRBD2; abundance: many; v_gene: TRBV4-3
CDR3aa: CASSLARGGRGFEQFF; CDR3nt: TGTGCCAGCAGCTTAGCGCGCGGGGGCCGTGGGTTCGAGCAGTTCTTC; j_gene: TRBJ2-1; d_gene: NA; abundance: many; v_gene: TRBV7-9
CDR3aa: CASSPPSELEKLFF; CDR3nt: TGTGCCAGCTCACCCCCCTCGGAGTTGGAAAAACTGTTTTTT; j_gene: TRBJ1-4; d_gene: NA; abundance: few; v_gene: TRBV18
CDR3aa: CASSQNNYGGVNTGELFF; CDR3nt: TGTGCCAGCAGCCAAAACAATTACGGGGGAGTGAACACCGGGGAGCTGTTTTTT; j_gene: TRBJ2-2; d_gene: NA; abundance: NA; v_gene: TRBV3-1
CDR3aa: CASSLYSGQDEQYF; CDR3nt: TGCGCCAGCAGCTTGTATAGTGGGCAGGACGAGCAGTACTTC; j_gene: TRBJ2-7; d_gene: NA; abundance: few; v_gene: TRBV5-1
CDR3aa: CASSGLYISHEQYF; CDR3nt: TGCGCCAGCAGCGGTCTGTATATATCCCACGAGCAGTACTTC; j_gene: TRBJ2-7; d_gene: NA; abundance: NA; v_gene: TRBV10-1
CDR3aa: CASSFQSQGSYEQYF; CDR3nt: TGCGCCAGCAGCTTCCAGAGCCAGGGGAGCTACGAGCAGTACTTC; j_gene: TRBJ2-7; d_gene: NA; abundance: many; v_gene: TRBV5-1
CDR3aa: CASSQVNGGEKLFF; CDR3nt: TGCGCCAGCAGCCAAGTTAACGGGGGAGAAAAACTGTTTTTT; j_gene: TRBJ1-4; d_gene: NA; abundance: many; v_gene: TRBV4-1
CDR3aa: CASSLYAGQPNYEQYF; CDR3nt: TGTGCCAGCAGCCTATACGCGGGGCAACCCAACTACGAGCAGTACTTC; j_gene: TRBJ2-7; d_gene: NA; abundance: many; v_gene: TRBV5-5
CDR3aa: CASSGTVSYEQYF; CDR3nt: TGTGCCAGTAGTGGTACAGTATCCTACGAGCAGTACTTC; j_gene: TRBJ2-7; d_gene: NA; abundance: many; v_gene: TRBV19
CDR3aa: CDSSYLHTGELFF; CDR3nt: TGTGACAGCAGTTACTTACACACCGGGGAGCTGTTTTTT; j_gene: TRBJ2-2; d_gene: NA; abundance: NA; v_gene: TRBV6-2/TRBV6-3
CDR3aa: CASSVHPAAGAGTDTQYF; CDR3nt: TGTGCCAGCAGCGTACACCCTGCAGCGGGAGCGGGCACAGATACGCAGTATTTT; j_gene: TRBJ2-3; d_gene: TRBD2; abundance: many; v_gene: TRBV9
CDR3aa: CASSYSTPAYHF; CDR3nt: TGTGCCAGCAGTTACTCTACTCCCGCCTACCATTTT; j_gene: TRBJ2-3; d_gene: NA; abundance: many; v_gene: TRBV6-2/TRBV6-3
CDR3aa: CASSAVAVSDEQFF; CDR3nt: TGTGCCAGCAGCGCTGTGGCGGTTAGCGATGAGCAGTTCTTC; j_gene: TRBJ2-1; d_gene: NA; abundance: many; v_gene: TRBV6-2/TRBV6-3
CDR3aa: CATSETGVEQYF; CDR3nt: TGTGCCACCAGTGAAACAGGGGTCGAGCAGTACTTC; j_gene: TRBJ2-7; d_gene: TRBD1; abundance: many; v_gene: TRBV24-1
CDR3aa: CASRTMGEQYF; CDR3nt: TGTGCCAGCAGGACCATGGGCGAGCAGTACTTC; j_gene: TRBJ2-7; d_gene: NA; abundance: many; v_gene: TRBV28
CDR3aa: CASTVGGWGNTEAFF; CDR3nt: TGTGCCAGTACTGTAGGGGGATGGGGGAACACTGAAGCTTTCTTT; j_gene: TRBJ1-1; d_gene: NA; abundance: many; v_gene: TRBV19
CDR3aa: CVSGTGRQETQYF; CDR3nt: TGTGTCTCCGGGACAGGGCGACAAGAGACCCAGTACTTC; j_gene: TRBJ2-5; d_gene: TRBD1; abundance: few; v_gene: TRBV7-2
CDR3aa: CASILGNTEAFF; CDR3nt: TGTGCCAGCATTCTGGGGAACACTGAAGCTTTCTTT; j_gene: TRBJ1-1; d_gene: NA; abundance: many; v_gene: TRBV2
CDR3aa: CASKEGAGSYEQYF; CDR3nt: TGTGCCAGCAAAGAAGGAGCAGGGTCCTACGAGCAGTACTTC; j_gene: TRBJ2-7; d_gene: NA; abundance: many; v_gene: TRBV2
CDR3aa: CASSSRTGTEAFF; CDR3nt: TGTGCCAGCAGCTCAAGGACAGGGACAGAAGCTTTCTTT; j_gene: TRBJ1-1; d_gene: TRBD1; abundance: many; v_gene: TRBV7-6
CDR3aa: CASSPRGGPSTDTQYF; CDR3nt: TGTGCCAGCAGCCCTCGCGGCGGGCCTAGCACAGATACGCAGTATTTT; j_gene: TRBJ2-3; d_gene: NA; abundance: many; v_gene: TRBV12-3/TRBV12-4
CDR3aa: CASSQGSSQGGEKLFF; CDR3nt: TGCGCCAGCAGCCAAGGGTCTTCGCAGGGGGGTGAAAAACTGTTTTTT; j_gene: TRBJ1-4; d_gene: TRBD1; abundance: few; v_gene: TRBV4-3
CDR3aa: CASVDSLDTEAFF; CDR3nt: TGTGCCAGCGTTGACAGTTTGGACACTGAAGCTTTCTTT; j_gene: TRBJ1-1; d_gene: NA; abundance: many; v_gene: TRBV6-2/TRBV6-3
CDR3aa: CAISEPGVQPQHF; CDR3nt: TGTGCCATCAGTGAGCCGGGGGTTCAGCCCCAGCATTTT; j_gene: TRBJ1-5; d_gene: NA; abundance: NA; v_gene: TRBV10-3
CDR3aa: CASSPGRNEQYF; CDR3nt: TGTGCCAGCAGTCCCGGGAGAAACGAGCAGTACTTC; j_gene: TRBJ2-7; d_gene: NA; abundance: many; v_gene: TRBV28
CDR3aa: CAITEETYNEQFF; CDR3nt: TGTGCCATCACTGAAGAAACCTACAATGAGCAGTTCTTC; j_gene: TRBJ2-1; d_gene: NA; abundance: NA; v_gene: TRBV10-3
CDR3aa: CASSYSWRGGWDNEQFF; CDR3nt: TGTGCCAGCAGTTACTCGTGGCGGGGAGGTTGGGACAATGAGCAGTTCTTC; j_gene: TRBJ2-1; d_gene: NA; abundance: NA; v_gene: TRBV6-5
CDR3aa: CASSLLGTHYEQYF; CDR3nt: TGTGCCAGCAGTCTCTTGGGGACACACTACGAGCAGTACTTC; j_gene: TRBJ2-7; d_gene: NA; abundance: many; v_gene: TRBV6-6
CDR3aa: CASSLDGQGVGEQYF; CDR3nt: TGTGCCAGCAGCTTAGATGGCCAGGGAGTGGGGGAGCAGTACTTC; j_gene: TRBJ2-7; d_gene: NA; abundance: many; v_gene: TRBV7-9
CDR3aa: CASSLGGQVEGQPQHF; CDR3nt: TGTGCCAGCAGTTTAGGAGGACAGGTGGAGGGGCAGCCCCAGCATTTT; j_gene: TRBJ1-5; d_gene: TRBD1; abundance: many; v_gene: TRBV27
CDR3aa: CASGSSRQGNVGGHYEQYF; CDR3nt: TGTGCCAGCGGTTCATCCCGGCAGGGGAATGTGGGGGGCCACTACGAGCAGTACTTC; j_gene: TRBJ2-7; d_gene: NA; abundance: NA; v_gene: TRBV12-3/TRBV12-4